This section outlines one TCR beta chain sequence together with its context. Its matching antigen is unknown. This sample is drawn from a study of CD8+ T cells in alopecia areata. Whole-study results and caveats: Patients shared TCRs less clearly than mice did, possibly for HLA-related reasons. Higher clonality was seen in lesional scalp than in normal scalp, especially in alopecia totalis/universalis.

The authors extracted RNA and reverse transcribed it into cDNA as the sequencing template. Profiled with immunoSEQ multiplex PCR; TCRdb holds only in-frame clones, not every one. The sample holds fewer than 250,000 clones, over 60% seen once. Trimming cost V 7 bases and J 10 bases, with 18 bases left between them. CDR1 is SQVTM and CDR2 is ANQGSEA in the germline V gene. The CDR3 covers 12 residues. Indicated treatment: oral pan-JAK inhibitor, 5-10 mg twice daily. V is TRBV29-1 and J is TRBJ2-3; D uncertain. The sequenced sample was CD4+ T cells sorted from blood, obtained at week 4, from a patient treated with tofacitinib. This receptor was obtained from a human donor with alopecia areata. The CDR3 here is CSAQTGQNAQYF. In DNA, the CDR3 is TGCAGCGCCCAAACTGGGCAGAATGCGCAGTATTTT.